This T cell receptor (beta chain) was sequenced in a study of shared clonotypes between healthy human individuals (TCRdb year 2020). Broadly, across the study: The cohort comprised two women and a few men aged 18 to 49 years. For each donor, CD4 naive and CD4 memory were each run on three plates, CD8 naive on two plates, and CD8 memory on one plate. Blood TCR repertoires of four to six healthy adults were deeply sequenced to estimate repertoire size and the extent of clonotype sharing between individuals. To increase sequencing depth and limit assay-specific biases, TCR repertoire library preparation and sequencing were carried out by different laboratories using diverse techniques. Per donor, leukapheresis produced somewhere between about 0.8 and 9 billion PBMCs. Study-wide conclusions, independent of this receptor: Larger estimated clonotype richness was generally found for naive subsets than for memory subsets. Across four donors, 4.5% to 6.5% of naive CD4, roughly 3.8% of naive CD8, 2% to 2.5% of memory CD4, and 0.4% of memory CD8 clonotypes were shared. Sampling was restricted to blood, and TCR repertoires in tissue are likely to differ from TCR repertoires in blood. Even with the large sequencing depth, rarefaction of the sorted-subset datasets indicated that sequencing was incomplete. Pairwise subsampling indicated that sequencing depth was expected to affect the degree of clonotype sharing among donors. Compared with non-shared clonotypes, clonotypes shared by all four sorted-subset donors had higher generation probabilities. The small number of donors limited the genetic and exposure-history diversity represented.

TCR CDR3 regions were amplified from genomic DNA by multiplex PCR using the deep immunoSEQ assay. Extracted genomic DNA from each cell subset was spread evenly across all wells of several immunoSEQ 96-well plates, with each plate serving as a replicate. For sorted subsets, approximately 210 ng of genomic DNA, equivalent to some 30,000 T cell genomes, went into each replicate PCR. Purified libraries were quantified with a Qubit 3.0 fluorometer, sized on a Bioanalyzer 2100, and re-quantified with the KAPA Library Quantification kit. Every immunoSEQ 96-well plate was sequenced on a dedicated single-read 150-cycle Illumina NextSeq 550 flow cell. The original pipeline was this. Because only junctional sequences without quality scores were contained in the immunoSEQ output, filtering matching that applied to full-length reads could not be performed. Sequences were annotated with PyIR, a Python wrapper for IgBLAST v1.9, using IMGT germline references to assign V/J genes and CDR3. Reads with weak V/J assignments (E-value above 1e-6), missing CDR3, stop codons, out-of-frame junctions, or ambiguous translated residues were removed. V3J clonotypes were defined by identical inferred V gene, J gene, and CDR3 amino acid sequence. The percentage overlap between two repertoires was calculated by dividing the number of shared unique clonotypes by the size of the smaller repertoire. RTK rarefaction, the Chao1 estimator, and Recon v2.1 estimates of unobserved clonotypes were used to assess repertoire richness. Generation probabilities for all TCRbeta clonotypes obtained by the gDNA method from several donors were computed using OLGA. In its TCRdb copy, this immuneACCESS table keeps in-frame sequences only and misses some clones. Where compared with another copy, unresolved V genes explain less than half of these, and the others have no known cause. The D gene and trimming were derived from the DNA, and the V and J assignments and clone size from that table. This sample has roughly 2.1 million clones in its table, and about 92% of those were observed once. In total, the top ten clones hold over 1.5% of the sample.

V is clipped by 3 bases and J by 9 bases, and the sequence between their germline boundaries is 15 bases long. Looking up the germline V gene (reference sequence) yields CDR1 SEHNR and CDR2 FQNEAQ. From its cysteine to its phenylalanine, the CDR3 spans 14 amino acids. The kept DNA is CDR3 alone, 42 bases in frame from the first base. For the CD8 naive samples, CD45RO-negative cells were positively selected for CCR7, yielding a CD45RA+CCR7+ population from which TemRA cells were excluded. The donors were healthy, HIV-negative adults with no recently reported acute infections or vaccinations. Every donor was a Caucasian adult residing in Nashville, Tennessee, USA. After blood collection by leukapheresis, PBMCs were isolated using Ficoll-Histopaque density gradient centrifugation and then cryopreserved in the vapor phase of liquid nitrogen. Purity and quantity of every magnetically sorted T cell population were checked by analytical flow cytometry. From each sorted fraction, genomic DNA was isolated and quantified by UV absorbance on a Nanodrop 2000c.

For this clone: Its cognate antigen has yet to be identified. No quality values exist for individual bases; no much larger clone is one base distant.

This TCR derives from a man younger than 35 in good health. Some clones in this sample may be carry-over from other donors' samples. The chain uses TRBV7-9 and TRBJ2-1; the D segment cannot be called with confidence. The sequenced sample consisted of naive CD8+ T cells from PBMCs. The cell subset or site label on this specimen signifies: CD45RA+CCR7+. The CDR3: CASSFQDVLSEQFF. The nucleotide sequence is TGTGCCAGCAGCTTCCAAGACGTCCTTAGTGAGCAGTTCTTC.